This is a list of T cell receptor beta chains from one sample in a study of blood T cells in healthy people across ages. TCRdb reprocessed the 5' RACE reads via MiXCR and lists one record per CDR3 protein. The sample shows 800,000 to 1,300,000 distinct CDR3 sequences, roughly 24% of them seen only once. These data also formed part of another study, on T cells of mothers and their children.

The sample taken for sequencing was blood. These receptors originate from a girl aged 2-10 years in good health. The CDR3 runs from the conserved cysteine through the conserved F or W. The order of the fields is J gene, clone size, D gene, V gene, CDR3 DNA, CDR3 protein. The D gene is left open where the match is weak. Size is stated for part of the rows, as once, few or many counts, or as a class when the clone is expanded.

TRBJ1-4 | - | - | TRBV9 | TGTGCCAGCAGCAAACCGGGTAATGAAAAACTGTTTTTT | CASSKPGNEKLFF
TRBJ2-4 | few | - | TRBV6-1 | TGTGCCAGCACTCTGACAAGGACGTCGAACATTCAGTACTTC | CASTLTRTSNIQYF
TRBJ2-5 | few | - | TRBV6-5 | TGTGCCAGCAAGGGGGGTAAAGAGACCCAGTACTTC | CASKGGKETQYF
TRBJ2-5 | few | - | TRBV10-3 | TGTGCCATCAGCAAGGACAGTGAAGAGACCCAGTACTTC | CAISKDSEETQYF
TRBJ2-5 | few | - | TRBV7-2 | TGTGCCAGCAGCCCCCTACCCCTTGTTCAAGAGACCCAGTACTTC | CASSPLPLVQETQYF
TRBJ1-2 | few | - | TRBV7-2 | TGTGCCAGCACCCCAACCGGGTTTTCAGGCTATGGCTACACCTTC | CASTPTGFSGYGYTF
TRBJ2-7 | once | TRBD1 | TRBV12-3/TRBV12-4 | TGTGCCAGCATTGAGGCCGGGACAGGGGTCCACGAGCAGTACTTC | CASIEAGTGVHEQYF
TRBJ1-4 | few | - | TRBV29-1 | TGCAGCGTTGCGGACGGTAATGAAAAACTGTTTTTT | CSVADGNEKLFF
TRBJ2-5 | few | TRBD2 | TRBV5-1 | TGCGCCAGCAGCAGATTCGGACTAGCTTACCAAGAGACCCAGTACTTC | CASSRFGLAYQETQYF
TRBJ1-5 | few | TRBD1 | TRBV28 | TGTGCCAGCAGTCTACCGACAGGGGTCAATCAGCCCCAGCATTTT | CASSLPTGVNQPQHF
TRBJ2-7 | few | TRBD1 | TRBV28 | TGTGCCAGCAGGTCCCCCGGGACAGGGACAGAGCAGTACTTC | CASRSPGTGTEQYF
TRBJ2-7 | - | TRBD1 | TRBV27 | TGTGCCAGCAGTACTACGGGACAGGGAACCTACGAGCAGTACTTC | CASSTTGQGTYEQYF
TRBJ2-1 | many | - | TRBV20-1 | TGCAGTGCTACCCAGGGGAGGGGAGGGGATGAGCAGTTCTTC | CSATQGRGGDEQFF
TRBJ2-4 | few | - | TRBV20-1 | TGCAGTGCTAGGGGGGCTAGCAGAGACATTCAGTACTTC | CSARGASRDIQYF
TRBJ2-7 | once | - | TRBV20-1 | TGCAGTGCTAGAGATACCGAACGTGGGCAGTACTTC | CSARDTERGQYF
TRBJ2-7 | few | - | TRBV7-6 | TGTGCCAGCAGAGATTTGGACAGCGCCTACGAGCAGTACTTC | CASRDLDSAYEQYF
TRBJ2-4 | - | - | TRBV20-1 | TGCAGTGCTAGAGATCAGGGATCAAACATTCAGTACTTC | CSARDQGSNIQYF
TRBJ2-7 | few | - | TRBV6-1 | TGTGCCAGCAGTGATGGTGGTCCCTCCTACGAGCAGTACTTC | CASSDGGPSYEQYF
TRBJ2-5 | - | - | TRBV6-5 | TGTGCCAGCAGTTACCTGGGACACCACCAAGAGACCCAGTACTTC | CASSYLGHHQETQYF
TRBJ2-1 | - | TRBD1 | TRBV2 | TGTGCCAGCAGTGAAGCCCGGACAGGGATAAGTGAGCAGTTCTTC | CASSEARTGISEQFF
TRBJ1-1 | - | - | TRBV19 | TGTGCCAGTAGGAAGACGCGGAACACTGAAGCTTTCTTT | CASRKTRNTEAFF
TRBJ1-6 | - | - | TRBV7-9 | TGTGCCAGCAGCGCGCCCGATGGGTCGCCCTATAATTCACCCCTCCACTTT | CASSAPDGSPYNSPLHF
TRBJ1-2 | few | - | TRBV12-3/TRBV12-4 | TGTGCCAGCAGTTTAGGCAGCCTAGGAGGCTACACCTTC | CASSLGSLGGYTF
TRBJ2-2 | few | TRBD1 | TRBV20-1 | TGCAGTGCTAGAGGACAGGGCACCGGGGAGCTGTTTTTT | CSARGQGTGELFF
TRBJ2-1 | - | - | TRBV24-1 | TGTGCCACCCGAGGGAGTGGCAACAATGAGCAGTTCTTC | CATRGSGNNEQFF
TRBJ2-1 | few | - | TRBV29-1 | TGCAGCGTCGAGCCGGGAACTAGTCATAATAATGAGCAGTTCTTC | CSVEPGTSHNNEQFF
TRBJ2-3 | - | - | TRBV28 | TGTGCCAGCGGGCCGGGGGCGGCACAGAAGTTGGTAGATACGCAGTATTTT | CASGPGAAQKLVDTQYF
TRBJ1-5 | - | TRBD1 | TRBV7-9 | TGTGCCAGCAGCTCAGACCGGGACAGGGGTCGTCAGCCCCAGCATTTT | CASSSDRDRGRQPQHF
TRBJ2-7 | few | - | TRBV12-5 | TGTGCTAGTGGTTCGGCAACAGGGAGGTCCTACGAGCAGTACTTC | CASGSATGRSYEQYF